This T cell receptor beta chain came from a study of metastatic and nonmetastatic thyroid tumors. Study-level information: Across peripheral blood and tumor or nodule tissue samples taken from malignant and benign thyroid patients, the repertoires were compared with one another. The study, taken as a whole, reports: Malignant thyroid tumors reportedly exceeded benign nodules significantly in TCR beta diversity, with the difference appearing in blood and tumor.

With respect to this clone: Its cognate antigen is unknown.

Patients were all untreated before their thyroid surgery. CDR3 length equals 13 residues. Germline V lookup: CDR1 SGHTS, CDR2 YDEGEE. V lost 0 bases, J lost 6 bases, and 9 bases lay in between. Per the original data handling: Using the CDR3 differences seen across clinicopathological groups, the authors built a distant-metastasis classifier for papillary thyroid cancer, which was meant to discriminate distant-metastatic patients. TCRdb called clones again from the PCR reads with MiXCR. The V and J calls and clone size come from TCRdb's table, not from the authors' own analysis. Here the sample spans 60,000 or so clones, 4% to 4.5% being singletons.

This sequence was found in a female donor with papillary thyroid cancer or a benign thyroid nodule (not recorded which). Some clones in this sample may be carry-over from other donors' samples. The rearrangement uses TRBV5-8 and TRBJ1-1; D gene ambiguous. The specimen was blood. The CDR3 DNA is TGTGCCAGCAGCTTGGCGAGGGAGGCTGAAGCTTTCTTT. Protein sequence: CASSLAREAEAFF. The whole variable domain, filled in from reference TRBV5-8 and TRBJ1-1, reads EAGVTQSPTHLIKTRGQQATLRCSPISGHTSVYWYQQALGLGLQFLLWYDEGEERNRGNFPPRFSGRQFPNYSSELNVNALELEDSALYLCASSLAREAEAFFGQGTRLTVV.